This T cell receptor beta chain was identified during a study of cytomegalovirus exposure and HLA in healthy donors (dated by TCRdb to about 2017). For the study in its entirety: In an earlier analysis of 450 to 750 of the donors, 250 to 350 Gb of sequence data and just under 120 million unique TCR beta sequences from 180 million or so T cells were reported. Across 300 to 400 genotyped donors of the cohort, an average of roughly 250,000 unique TCR beta nucleotide sequences per donor were sequenced, and roughly 20% of those sequences were non-productive. HLA typing included class I and class II loci at four-digit resolution. The aim of the study was to test whether cataloging public T cell receptors could identify signatures of past pathogen exposure. The study used immunosequencing to profile the T cell repertoires of 666 subjects and linked those repertoires to cytomegalovirus serostatus. Roughly 320 gigabases of sequencing data and approximately 92 million unique TCR sequences made up an early release that covered 500 to 650 HLA-typed donors. Among the approximately 400 genotyped donors, around 81% belonged to the genetic ancestry cluster associated with self-reported Caucasian donors. A separate validation cohort of 100 to 150 different subjects was used in addition to the approximately 670-subject first cohort. To predict cytomegalovirus infection status, the study combined high-throughput TCR immunosequencing, statistical association of individual TCRs with disease status, and machine learning. To decide whether each TCR beta V gene segment behaved as functional or pseudogenic, an earlier analysis of some 600 of the donors relied on high-throughput TCR beta sequencing. Several DR-DQ haplotypes were treated as single units for association and clustering because of strong linkage in the cohort. Every repertoire in the discovery cohort had been generated on one and the same sequencing platform. Rather than drawing on any new phenotypic data, the later analysis identified candidate immune exposures from TCR beta sequences and the way those sequences occurred across donors. The number of donors typed differed by locus, with roughly 629-640 for A, B, C, DRB1 and DQB1, roughly 520 for DQA1, under 610 for DPA1, and 450 to 480 for DPB1. Alongside the repertoire data, information on donor age, sex, ethnicity and CMV serostatus was compiled. In a later analysis, previously published TCR beta repertoires from some 640 donors were re-analyzed and high-resolution HLA genotyping was added so that TCR occurrence patterns could be studied. A later genetic analysis took genome-wide SNP genotypes for about 55% of the 666 donors and used that subset as a discovery cohort.

In the case of this clone: There is no known antigen for this receptor.

The CDR3 goes from the cysteine to the phenylalanine over 15 residues. CDR3 DNA is the only sequence kept; it has 45 bases, read in frame from the first base. The CDR1 and CDR2 encoded by the germline V gene are MNHEY and SVGAGI. V drops 6 bases and J drops 9 bases, leaving 18 bases in between. The cohort was made up of under 800 healthy bone marrow donors. At the time of sampling, all cohort members were nominally healthy, though unrecorded immune exposures were likely present. The donor was CMV seropositive and belonged to the group of 250 to 300 seropositive cohort members. A peripheral blood sample was collected from each donor, and TCR beta sequencing was performed on peripheral blood mononuclear cells. The Qiagen DNeasy Blood Extraction Kit was used to extract genomic DNA from the blood cell samples. The library was generated by the immunoSEQ multiplex PCR assay. A mixture of 60 forward primers for TCR Vbeta segments and 13 reverse primers for TCR Jbeta segments was used in the multiplex PCR. The CDR3 region of rearranged TCR beta genes was amplified from genomic DNA with a multiplex PCR assay. The Illumina HiSeq System was used to sequence the amplified TCR beta libraries as 87-base-pair reads. The authors' pipeline ran thus. A later analysis counted about 82 million unique TCR beta chains across the approximately 700 repertoires, and some 11 million of these chains were shared by at least two donors. A nearest-neighbor algorithm error-corrected the raw reads and collapsed the reads into unique sequences, merging closely related sequences to remove PCR and sequencing errors. To assign V, D and J gene segments, CDR3 sequences were aligned to IMGT reference sequences. For a sequence to be retained, at least a six-nucleotide match to both a V gene segment and a J gene segment was required. A rearrangement was called productive if the CDR3 had no stop codons and remained in frame with V and J, and every other rearrangement was called non-productive. Following IMGT convention, CDR3 was defined as the stretch from the second conserved V-encoded cysteine up to the conserved J-encoded phenylalanine. The earlier analysis of about 590 of the donors excluded sequences that lacked an unambiguous match to a single V gene segment. An earlier analysis of several hundred of the donors called V segments functional above 56.7% productive rearrangements and segregating when the between-donor standard deviation exceeded 5%. A statistical classification framework was built for diagnosing cytomegalovirus status from the catalog of TCR beta chain sequences. V and J gene assignment, in a later analysis, came from comparing TCR nucleotide sequences with IMGT/GENE-DB human TR gene sequences. The TCRdist pipeline was used in a later analysis to assign CDR3 sequences and most-parsimonious VDJ recombination scenarios. In a later analysis, every TCR beta chain was defined by the combination of its CDR3 amino acid sequence and its V-gene family, and reads without a unique V-gene family were dropped. To address suspected cross-contamination and a sequencing artifact, a later analysis removed 592 highly shared, low-generation-probability nucleotide sequences. For each public chain, a later analysis derived a clonal expansion index from normalized ranks of inferred template counts within each repertoire. Generation probabilities in a later analysis came from a VDJ recombination model fitted to out-of-frame rearrangements, and those results were checked against IGoR. In a later analysis, hypergeometric tests were used to score TCR-TCR, TCR-HLA and TCR-CMV co-occurrence, with a repertoire-size bias correction applied to TCR pairs. False discovery rates were estimated in a later analysis by permuting HLA or CMV assignments 20 times. In a later analysis, co-occurring TCRs were grouped using DBSCAN, and TCRdist sequence similarity was added for clustering within HLA-allele-positive subsets. Repertoires with fewer than 30,000 or more than 120,000 public chains were left out of co-occurrence clustering, as were a handful of repertoires with anomalous nucleotide sharing. This is the immuneACCESS table as TCRdb keeps it, with only in-frame sequences that have V and J called. A part of the clones is gone; compared with another copy, unresolved V genes explain less than half, and the rest is unexplained. Clone size and V and J calls were adopted from that table, with D and trimming inferred from the DNA. The sample's records list 50,000 to 55,000 clones. The leading ten clones occupy approximately 13% of the sample.

General findings and caveats noted by the study authors: CMV serostatus was the only immune exposure information available for the cohort. The 87-base-pair reads could not distinguish some IMGT-functional V segments, including TRBV6-2 and TRBV6-3, so those segments were excluded. Strong co-occurrence of HLA alleles, especially DR and DQ, made assigning TCR associations to individual alleles difficult. The study listed 164 TCR beta chains as associated with cytomegalovirus. A further reported finding was that TCR beta sequences accurately predicted the HLA-A and HLA-B alleles for most subjects in the first cohort. It was suggested by the authors that the approach could potentially be generalized to other disease states and immunological phenotypes. A later analysis reported that several top co-occurrence clusters appeared linked to parvovirus B19, influenza, CMV and Epstein-Barr virus. In a later analysis, around 17,000 TCR beta sequences were associated with specific HLA alleles at a false discovery rate of 0.05. Correlated functional status among segregating V segments might be attributable to linkage disequilibrium, but an unknown experimental factor could not be ruled out. Because some donors lacked HLA typing at each locus, the association tests relied only on the typed subset. Across donors, most TCR sequences were observed very rarely, whereas some public TCRs were present in many individuals. Sequencing depth was assumed to be roughly uniform across donors in the presence/absence analyses, though that assumption may not hold. The earlier analysis of approximately 560 of the donors excluded 15 to 20 rarely observed V segments, including chromosome 9 orphons, because counts were too low. In a later analysis, HLA-associated TCR beta chains were found to be more clonally expanded and to have lower generation probabilities than equally common non-associated chains. In an earlier analysis of around 600 of the donors, most TCR beta V segments were observed in productive rearrangements about 90% or about 30% of the time, broadly matching IMGT annotations. In both the original and validation cohorts, the classifier was reported to diagnose cytomegalovirus status with high specificity and sensitivity. A later analysis found that TCR association rates varied across HLA loci, with DRB1 alleles showing the most associated TCRs and HLA-C alleles the fewest. In a later genetic analysis, a missense DCLRE1C variant was associated with V-gene and J-gene trimming of TCR beta chains, and the association was replicated in an independent cohort. Most CMV-associated TCR beta chains appeared to be HLA-restricted in a later analysis, and the HLA associations seemed to be driven largely by CMV exposure. In vitro tests confirmed that three of the cytomegalovirus-associated TCR beta chains recognize cytomegalovirus antigens. Only TCR beta chains were sequenced in this cohort, and the absence of alpha or paired-chain data limited detectable features. A group of highly shared sequence variants was considered likely to be a technical artifact of the sequencing pipeline. Compared with the approximately 670-donor mean, donors in an Asian-associated ancestry cluster had fewer N-insertions in productive TCRs, according to a later genetic analysis.

This TCR came from a woman aged 55-70 years in good health and CMV-seropositive. Recombination linked TRBV6-5 to TRBJ1-6, and perhaps TRBD1 as D gene, on 5 matching bases. Material: PBMCs. Here the CDR3 is given as CASSSLGQGSSPLHF. The nucleotide sequence is given as TGTGCCAGCAGCTCCCTCGGACAAGGCTCTTCACCCCTCCACTTT.